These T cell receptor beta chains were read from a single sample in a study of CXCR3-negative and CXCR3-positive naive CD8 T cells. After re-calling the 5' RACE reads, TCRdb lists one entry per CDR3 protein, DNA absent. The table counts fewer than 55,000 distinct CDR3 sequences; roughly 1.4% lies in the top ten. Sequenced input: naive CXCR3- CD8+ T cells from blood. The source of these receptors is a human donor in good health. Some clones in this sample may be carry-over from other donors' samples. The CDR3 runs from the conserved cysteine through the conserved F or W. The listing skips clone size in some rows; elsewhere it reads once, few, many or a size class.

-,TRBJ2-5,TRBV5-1,CASSLGQSQTQYF
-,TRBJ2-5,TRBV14,CASSQWETEYQETQYF
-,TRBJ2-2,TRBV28,CASRPGTGATGELFF
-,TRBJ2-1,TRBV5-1,CASDAGNEQFF
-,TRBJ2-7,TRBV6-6,CASGARDSTYEQYF
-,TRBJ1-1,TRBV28,CASKVGRNTEAFF
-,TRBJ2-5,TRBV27,CASSFGGQETQYF
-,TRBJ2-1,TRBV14,CASSQGGGAGVNEQFF
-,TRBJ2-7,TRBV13,CASRSTYEQYF
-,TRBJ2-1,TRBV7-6,CASSLRDGSYNEQFF
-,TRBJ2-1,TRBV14,CASSQLGGANYNEQFF
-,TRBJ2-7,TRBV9,CASSVGSGQGREEQYF
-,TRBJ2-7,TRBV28,CASRSVSAGEQYF
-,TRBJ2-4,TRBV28,CASSGQGAMWHIQYF
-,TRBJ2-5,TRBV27,CASSLSGGGALETQYF
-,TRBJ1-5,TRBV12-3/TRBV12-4,CASTTTGYSNQPQHF
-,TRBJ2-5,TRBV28,CASSSPEGAETQYF
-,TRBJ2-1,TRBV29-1,CSVGGTSRLDEQFF
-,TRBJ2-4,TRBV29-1,CSGGERGNIQYF
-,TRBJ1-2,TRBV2,CANEARGNGYTF
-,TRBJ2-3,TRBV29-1,CSVDGVRTDTQYF
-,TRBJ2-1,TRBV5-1,CASRPSSYNEQFF
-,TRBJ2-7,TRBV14,CASSQDLGRLDEQYF
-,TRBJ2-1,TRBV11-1,CASSTGTSLSYNEQFF
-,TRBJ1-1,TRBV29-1,CSHGLMGGASTEAFF
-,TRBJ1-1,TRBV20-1,CSAPAEESNTEAFF
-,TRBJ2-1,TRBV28,CASSFSSGRFGEQFF
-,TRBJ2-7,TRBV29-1,CSVEGWGTGGSYEQYF
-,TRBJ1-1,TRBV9,CASSVEAFRGNTEAFF
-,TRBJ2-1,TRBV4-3,CASSQETSGSYNEQFF
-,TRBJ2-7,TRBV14,CASSRWDSPNEQYF
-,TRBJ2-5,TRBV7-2,CASSLAGGILQETQYF
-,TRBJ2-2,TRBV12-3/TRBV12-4,CASSFRVAGTSGELFF
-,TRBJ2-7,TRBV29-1,CSTDGGDSSSYEQYF
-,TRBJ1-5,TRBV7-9,CASGLGGSNQPQHF
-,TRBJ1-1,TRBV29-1,CSIWTEHKKAFF
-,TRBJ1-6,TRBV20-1,CSASEGGGGNSPLHF
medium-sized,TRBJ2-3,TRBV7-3,CASSPGTLSTDTQYF
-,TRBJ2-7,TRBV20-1,CSARYRGNPEQYF
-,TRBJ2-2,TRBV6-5,CASSMGLQGLPGELFF
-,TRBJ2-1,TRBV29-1,CSVGSLGGIYNEQFF
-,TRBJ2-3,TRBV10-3,CAISAASGEYTDTQYF
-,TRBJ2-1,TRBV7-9,CASSLVYEQFF
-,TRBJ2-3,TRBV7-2,CASSASLAGLTDTQYF
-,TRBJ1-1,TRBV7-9,CASSPNRGENTEAFF
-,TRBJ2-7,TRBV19,CASSISGLGYEQYF
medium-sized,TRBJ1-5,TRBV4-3,CASSQGLRNSNQPQHF
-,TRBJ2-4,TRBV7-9,CASSLVVNTAKNIQYF
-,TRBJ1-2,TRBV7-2,CASSSAGDYGYTF
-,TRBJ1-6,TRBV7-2,CASSLFRQLNSPLHF
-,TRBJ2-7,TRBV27,CASSWTGGFREQYF
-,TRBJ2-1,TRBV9,CASSALKRVWNYNEQFF
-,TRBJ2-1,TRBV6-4,CASSPSSGTGSGEQFF
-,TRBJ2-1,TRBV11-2,CASSLGSPWEQFF
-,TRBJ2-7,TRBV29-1,CSATSPKNSYEQYF
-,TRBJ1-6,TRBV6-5,CASSRGTGGNSPLHF
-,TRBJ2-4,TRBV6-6,CASSYVAGKSFAAKNIQYF
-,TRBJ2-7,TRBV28,CASSFARGLAAYEQYF
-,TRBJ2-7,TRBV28,CASSPDLSYEQYF